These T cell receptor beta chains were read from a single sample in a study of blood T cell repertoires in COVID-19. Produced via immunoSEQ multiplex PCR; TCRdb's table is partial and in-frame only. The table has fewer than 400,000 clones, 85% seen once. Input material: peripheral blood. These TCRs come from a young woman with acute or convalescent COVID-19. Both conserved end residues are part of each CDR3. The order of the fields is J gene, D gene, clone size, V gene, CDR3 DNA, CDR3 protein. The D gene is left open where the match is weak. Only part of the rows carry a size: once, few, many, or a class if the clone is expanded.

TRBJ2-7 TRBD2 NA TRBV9 TGTGCCAGCAGCGTAGACCTAGCGGGGGGTAGGGAGCAGTACTTC CASSVDLAGGREQYF
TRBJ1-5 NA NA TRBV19 TGTGCCACTCGAGGGGGGGTTAGCAATCAGCCCCAGCATTTT CATRGGVSNQPQHF
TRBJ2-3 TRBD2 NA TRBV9 TGTGCCAGCAGTCCAGCGGGACTAGATTTTCGGGCGAGCACAGATACGCAGTATTTT CASSPAGLDFRASTDTQYF
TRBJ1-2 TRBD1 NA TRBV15 TGTGCCACCAGCAGTGGACAGGGAATGTATGGCTACACCTTC CATSSGQGMYGYTF
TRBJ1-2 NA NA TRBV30 TGTGCCTGTGACACCGCTACAAACTATGGCTACACCTTC CACDTATNYGYTF
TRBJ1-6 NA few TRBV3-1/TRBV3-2 TGTGCCAGCAGCCGGGCTAATTCACCCCTCCACTTT CASSRANSPLHF
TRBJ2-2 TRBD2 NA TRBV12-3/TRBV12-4 TGTGCCACTCAGGGAGGGACCGGGGAGCTGTTTTTT CATQGGTGELFF
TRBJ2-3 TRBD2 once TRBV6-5 TGTGCCAGCACCGTAGCGGGAGTTGGTGCAGATACGCAGTATTTT CASTVAGVGADTQYF
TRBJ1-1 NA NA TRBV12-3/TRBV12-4 TGTGCCAGCGTGAGGGCGCGGGCTTTCTTT CASVRARAFF
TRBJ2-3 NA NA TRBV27 TGTGCCAGCAGTATGTGGGCCCGCCCAGATACGCAGTATTTT CASSMWARPDTQYF
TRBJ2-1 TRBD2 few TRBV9 TGTGCCAGCAGCGTAGGTAGCCCTCGGGGGGGTGAGCAGTTCTTC CASSVGSPRGGEQFF
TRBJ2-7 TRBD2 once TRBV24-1 TGTGCCACCAGTGCGGGACTAGTGGCCGAGCAGTACTTC CATSAGLVAEQYF
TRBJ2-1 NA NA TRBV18 TGTGTCAGCTCACGGACAGACAATGAGCAGTTCTTC CVSSRTDNEQFF
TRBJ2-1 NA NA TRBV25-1 TGTGCCAGCAGTCGGTTCTCCAATGAGCAGTTCTTC CASSRFSNEQFF
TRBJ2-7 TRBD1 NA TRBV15 TGTGCCACCAGCGAAGAGGGGACAGGGGGCCTCTCCTACGAGCAGTACTTC CATSEEGTGGLSYEQYF
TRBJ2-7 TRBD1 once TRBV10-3 TGTGCCACCGGAGCAGACAGGGGGAGGACCTACGAGCAGTACTTC CATGADRGRTYEQYF
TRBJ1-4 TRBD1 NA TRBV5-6 TGTGCCAGCAGCTTGGGACAGGGGGCTCGAGGGGAAAAACTGTTTTTT CASSLGQGARGEKLFF
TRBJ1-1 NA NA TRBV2 TGTGCCAGCAGCCCGGGGCGGGGGGAGAACACTGAAGCTTTCTTT CASSPGRGENTEAFF
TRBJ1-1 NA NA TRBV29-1 TGCAGCGTTGCTCGGGGGAACACTGAAGCTTTCTTT CSVARGNTEAFF
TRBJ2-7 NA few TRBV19 TGTGCCAGTAGCCTGACACACTCCTACGAGCAGTACTTC CASSLTHSYEQYF
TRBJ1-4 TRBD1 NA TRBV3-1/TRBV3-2 TGTGCCAGCAGCCAATTTAGCGGGACAGGGGACGAAAAACTGTTTTTT CASSQFSGTGDEKLFF
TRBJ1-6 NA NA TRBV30 TGTGCCCGATCTACTAACCACGTGGACATGAGCTCCTATAATTCACCCCTCCACTTT CARSTNHVDMSSYNSPLHF
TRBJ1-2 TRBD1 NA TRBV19 TGTGCCAGTAGTATGGGACAGGTAGATGGCTACACCTTC CASSMGQVDGYTF
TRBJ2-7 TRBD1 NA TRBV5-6 TGTGCCAGCAGCTGGGGACAGGGGCAACACGAGCAGTACTTC CASSWGQGQHEQYF
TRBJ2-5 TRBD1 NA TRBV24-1 TGTGCCACCAGTGACCAAGCGGACAGGGGACAAGAGACCCAGTACTTC CATSDQADRGQETQYF
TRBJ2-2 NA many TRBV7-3 TGTGCCAGCAGCTTAACAGGGGCCGGGGAGCTGTTTTTT CASSLTGAGELFF
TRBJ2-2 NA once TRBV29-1 TGCAGCGTTGGAGGCACCGGGGAGCTGTTTTTT CSVGGTGELFF
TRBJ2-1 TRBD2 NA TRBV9 TGTGCCAGCAGCGTTACTAGCGGGAGCAGCAATGAGCAGTTCTTC CASSVTSGSSNEQFF
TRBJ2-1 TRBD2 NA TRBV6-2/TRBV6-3 TGTGCCAGCAGTTACGGGAGCGGGGGGGCCTCCTACAATGAGCAGTTCTTC CASSYGSGGASYNEQFF
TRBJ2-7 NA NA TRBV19 TGTGCCAGTAGTCCACTAGACAGGTTCTACGAGCAGTACTTC CASSPLDRFYEQYF
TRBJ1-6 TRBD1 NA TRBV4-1 TGCGCCAGCAGCCAAGGGACAGGGGAAAGGAATTCACCCCTCCACTTT CASSQGTGERNSPLHF
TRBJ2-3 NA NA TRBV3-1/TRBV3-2 TGTGCCAGCAGGGAGGGGCTGGCTAGCACAGATACGCAGTATTTT CASREGLASTDTQYF
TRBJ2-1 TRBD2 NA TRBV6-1 TGTGCCAGCAGTGAAAATTCGCGGGGGGGCCGAGGAGTCAATGAGCAGTTCTTC CASSENSRGGRGVNEQFF
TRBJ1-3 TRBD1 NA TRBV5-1 TGCGCCAGCAGCCCCCGACAGGGGGTCTCTGGAAACACCATATATTTT CASSPRQGVSGNTIYF
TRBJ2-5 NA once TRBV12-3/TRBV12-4 TGTGCCAGCAGACAGGGAGGGCAAGAGACCCAGTACTTC CASRQGGQETQYF
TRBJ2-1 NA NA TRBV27 TGTGCCAGCAGTTTGGGAACAGGTCAATGGAATGAGCAGTTCTTC CASSLGTGQWNEQFF
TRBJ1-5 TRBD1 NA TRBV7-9 TGTGCCAGCAGCTTAGCGGGACAGCGGCGCCAGCCCCAGCATTTT CASSLAGQRRQPQHF
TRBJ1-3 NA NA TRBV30 TGTGCCTGGAGAAGCTCCTCTGGAAACACCATATATTTT CAWRSSSGNTIYF
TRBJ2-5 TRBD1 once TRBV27 TGTGCCAGCAGTTTATCCTGGGACAGAGTCCAAGAGACCCAGTACTTC CASSLSWDRVQETQYF
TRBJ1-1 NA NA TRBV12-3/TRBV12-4 TGTGCCAGCAGCCCCGAGCCTCGCACTGAAGCTTTCTTT CASSPEPRTEAFF
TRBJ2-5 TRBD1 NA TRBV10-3 TGTGCCATCAGTGAGTCGGCGACAGGGCCGGAGACCCAGTACTTC CAISESATGPETQYF
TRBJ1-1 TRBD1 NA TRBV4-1 TGCGCCAGCAGCCAAGATCCTGGACAGGATGAAGCTTTCTTT CASSQDPGQDEAFF
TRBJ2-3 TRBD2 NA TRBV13 TGTGCCAGCAGCTTAGGCACGGGACTAGCGGGGAGCACAGATACGCAGTATTTT CASSLGTGLAGSTDTQYF
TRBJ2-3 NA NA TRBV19 TGTGCCAGTAGTCCGCGGGCGGGGCCTAGCACAGATACGCAGTATTTT CASSPRAGPSTDTQYF
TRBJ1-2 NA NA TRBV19 TGTGCCAGTAGAGAGCTCGACCTTGGAGTTAACTATGGCTACACCTTC CASRELDLGVNYGYTF
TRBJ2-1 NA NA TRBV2 TGTGCCAGCAGCGGTGGGGCCTTCTCCTACAATGAGCAGTTCTTC CASSGGAFSYNEQFF
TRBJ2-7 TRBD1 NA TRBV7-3 TGTGCCAGCAGCCGACAACAGGGGCCCCCCTACGAGCAGTACTTC CASSRQQGPPYEQYF
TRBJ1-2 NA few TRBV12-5 TGTGCTAGTGGTTTCAGCGCCAGCTATGGCTACACCTTC CASGFSASYGYTF
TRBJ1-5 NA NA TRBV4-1 TGCGCCAGCAGCCAAGAACCGGAGGCAAATTTTTATAGCAATCAGCCCCAGCATTTT CASSQEPEANFYSNQPQHF
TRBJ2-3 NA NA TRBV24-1 TGTGCCACCAGTGATCCCCGAAGCGAAGATACGCAGTATTTT CATSDPRSEDTQYF
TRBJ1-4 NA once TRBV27 TGTGCCAGCAGTCCAGACTCGGGGAATGAAAAACTGTTTTTT CASSPDSGNEKLFF
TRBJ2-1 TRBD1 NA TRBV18 TGTGCCAGCTCAAAGGACAGGGTGCACAATGAGCAGTTCTTC CASSKDRVHNEQFF
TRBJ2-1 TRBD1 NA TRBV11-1 TGTGCCAGCAGCGGGGACAGCTCCTACAATGAGCAGTTCTTC CASSGDSSYNEQFF
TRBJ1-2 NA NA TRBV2 TGTGCCAGCAGTGAAGACAGGAGCCTCGGCGGCTACACCTTC CASSEDRSLGGYTF
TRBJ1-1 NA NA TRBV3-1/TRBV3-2 TGTGCCAGCAGCCAACGGGGGTCGGACACTGAAGCTTTCTTT CASSQRGSDTEAFF
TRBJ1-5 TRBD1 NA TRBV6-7 TGTGCCAGCAGTTTCCCAGGGACAGGGGAAAATCAGCCCCAGCATTTT CASSFPGTGENQPQHF
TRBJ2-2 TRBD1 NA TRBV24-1 TGTGCCACCAGTGCCCTGAGGGGGCCGGCCGGGGAGCTGTTTTTT CATSALRGPAGELFF